Shown below are 16 T cell receptor beta chains from a single sample sequenced in a study of T-cell memory formation after mild COVID-19. TCRdb itself ran the 5' RACE reads through MiXCR, one entry per CDR3 protein. The top ten clones hold 22% of a sample with under 300,000 distinct CDR3 sequences, 8.2% of them seen once. Sequenced material: PBMCs or a T cell subset sorted from them (not recorded which). The receptors here all came from a young man who had mild COVID-19 (a few samples of this study predate the infection). Cell type and time point are not known.

CDR3 DNA sequence: TGCAGTGCTAGAATCGGGACCGAGATTCCAGATACGCAGTATTTT. Amino acids: CSARIGTEIPDTQYF. This sequence joins TRBV20-1 and TRBJ2-3; D may be TRBD1 or TRBD2 (5 bases each). The V end lost 2 bases, the J end lost 4 bases, and 16 bases lay between the germline ends. Germline CDR1 is DFQATT and CDR2 is SNEGSKA (reference sequence). The CDR3 consists of 15 residues.

The chain uses TRBV11-1 and TRBJ2-5; possible D gene TRBD2, 6 bases. CDR3 size: 14 residues. Between the trimmed V and J ends, which lost 5 bases and 3 bases, there was a span of 13 bases. Germline CDR1 reads SGHAT; CDR2 reads FQDESV (reference sequence). CDR3 protein: CASSPSRGEETQYF. The CDR3 region has the DNA TGTGCCAGCAGCCCTTCGCGCGGGGAAGAGACCCAGTACTTC. Supplemented by reference TRBV11-1 and TRBJ2-5, the full variable domain reads EAEVAQSPRYKITEKSQAVAFWCDPISGHATLYWYRQILGQGPELLVQFQDESVVDDSQLPKDRFSAERLKGVDSTLKIQPAELGDSAMYLCASSPSRGEETQYFGPGTRLLVL.

This clonotype occurred many times. This chain joins TRBV5-6 and TRBJ2-7; D possibly uses TRBD1 or TRBD2 (5 bases each). Trimming stripped 3 bases from V and 3 bases from J, with 16 bases between. This CDR3 has 15 residues. Germline assignment: CDR1 SGHDT and CDR2 YYEEEE. DNA of the CDR3: TGTGCCAGCAGCTCCGGGACGGGCGGTATCTACGAGCAGTACTTC. Amino acid sequence: CASSSGTGGIYEQYF. Combining the CDR3 with reference TRBV5-6 and TRBJ2-7 gives the whole variable domain DAGVTQSPTHLIKTRGQQVTLRCSPKSGHDTVSWYQQALGQGPQFIFQYYEEEERQRGNFPDRFSGHQFPNYSSELNVNALLLGDSALYLCASSSGTGGIYEQYFGPGTRLTVT.

This clonotype was picked up many times. The V gene is TRBV4-2, the J gene TRBJ2-6, with 7 bases fitting TRBD1. Germline assignment: CDR1 LGHNA and CDR2 YNFKEQ. The CDR3 is made up of 18 amino acids. V dropped 1 base and J dropped 0; count of bases not matched to a gene: 6. The CDR3 sequence is CASSQGGTANSGANVLTF. The CDR3 nucleotides are TGTGCCAGCAGCCAAGGGGGGACAGCCAACTCTGGGGCCAACGTCCTGACTTTC.

There are many counts of this clonotype. V and J are TRBV6-5 and TRBJ2-1; D is possibly TRBD2 (7 bases). V was trimmed by 6 bases and J by 4 bases, leaving 16 bases between them. This CDR3 has 15 residues. CDR1 is MNHEY and CDR2 is SVGAGI in the germline V gene. The CDR3 coding sequence is TGTGCCAGCAGCGCAGGGAGGGGGTCGTACAATGAGCAGTTCTTC. This sequence encodes CASSAGRGSYNEQFF.

J is TRBJ2-2 and V is TRBV5-1; D gene unclear. Germline CDR1 SGHRS, CDR2 YFSETQ. The CDR3 has 15 amino acids. Trimming left V 0 bases short and J 3 bases short, with 9 bases between. CDR3 sequence: CASSLAEPYTGELFF. CDR3 nucleotides: TGCGCCAGCAGCTTGGCCGAACCCTACACCGGGGAGCTGTTTTTT.

This clonotype was found a few times. The V and J genes are TRBV20-1 and TRBJ1-2; D is unclear. CDR1 and CDR2 from the germline V gene are DFQATT and SNEGSKA (reference sequence). This CDR3 has 15 amino acids. Deletions cut 3 bases from V and 7 bases from J, with 21 bases between. CDR3 nucleotides: TGCAGTGCTAGCGTTGCATATGAAAGGAATGGTGGCTACACCTTC. Translation gives CSASVAYERNGGYTF.

The genes are TRBV3-1 and TRBJ1-2, with a possible D match to TRBD1 (5 bases). With 4 bases removed from V and 3 bases from J, the gap between germline ends came to 15 bases. Germline-derived CDR1 and CDR2 are LGHDT and YNNKEL (reference sequence). The CDR3 is made up of 15 amino acids. Here the CDR3 DNA reads TGTGCCAGCAGCCCAGGGACGAACGGATACTATGGCTACACCTTC. Translating it yields CASSPGTNGYYGYTF.

Only a few counts were recorded for this clonotype. V usage is TRBV19 and J usage is TRBJ2-7; D is ambiguous. The V gene lost 2 bases and the J gene lost 9 bases, with 17 bases spanning the gap. Germline V CDR1 and CDR2: LNHDA, SQIVND (reference sequence). The CDR3 covers 14 residues. This CDR3 is CASSISNRESGQYF. DNA of the CDR3: TGTGCCAGTAGTATATCTAACAGAGAGTCTGGGCAGTACTTC. Full variable domain (rest looked up from reference TRBV19 and TRBJ2-7): DGGITQSPKYLFRKEGQNVTLSCEQNLNHDAMYWYRQDPGQGLRLIYYSQIVNDFQKGDIAEGYSVSREKKESFPLTVTSAQKNPTAFYLCASSISNRESGQYFGPGTRLTVT.

This clonotype has more than one count but fewer than ten. The chain joins TRBV7-2 to TRBJ1-2; D is perhaps TRBD1 (6 bases). Germline CDR1 reads SGHTA; CDR2 reads FQGNSA. Trimming pared 5 bases from V and 2 bases from J, leaving 12 bases between. CDR3 length equals 14 residues. CDR3 protein: CASSAQQGNYGYTF. The DNA of the CDR3 is TGTGCCAGCAGCGCCCAACAGGGAAACTATGGCTACACCTTC.

This clonotype was detected only a few times. The rearrangement joins TRBV12-3 or TRBV12-4 to TRBJ1-2; D not certain. The germline V and J ends were trimmed by 2 bases and 6 bases, with 13 bases remaining between them. This CDR3 has 14 residues. The CDR3 nucleotides are TGTGCCAGCAGTTTAAACGGCACTCGGCATGGCTACACCTTC. Translated, it gives CASSLNGTRHGYTF.

This clonotype has at least ten counts. V is TRBV7-2 and J is TRBJ2-1; D is perhaps TRBD1 or TRBD2 (6 bases each). Per germline, CDR1 SGHTA and CDR2 FQGNSA. The CDR3 spans 12 residues. The V end was cut by 5 bases, the J end by 15 bases, with 17 bases between. CDR3 in DNA: TGTGCCAGCAGCCAGGAGGGGCGGGACATGTTCTTC. This codes for CASSQEGRDMFF.

The gene calls are TRBV7-9 and TRBJ2-1; D is uncertain. The CDR3 is 15 residues long. The germline CDR1 and CDR2 sequences are SEHNR and FQNEAQ (reference sequence). V was trimmed by 2 bases and J by 0 bases, leaving 8 bases between them. The CDR3 nucleotides read TGTGCCAGCAGCTTAATGGCCAGCTCCTACAATGAGCAGTTCTTC. Translated, it gives CASSLMASSYNEQFF.

V and J are TRBV7-9 and TRBJ1-1; the D is unclear. Deletions cut 3 bases from V and 1 base from J, with 6 bases between. The CDR3 sequence is 13 residues long. CDR1 SEHNR and CDR2 FQNEAQ come from the germline V gene (reference sequence). CDR3 bases: TGTGCCAGCAGCTTGGATGCGAACACTGAAGCTTTCTTT. This gives the protein CASSLDANTEAFF.

The chain employs TRBV29-1 and TRBJ2-2; weak D call: TRBD2 (5 bases). Trimming took off 7 bases at V and 3 bases at J, with 9 bases between the two ends. Per the germline V gene, CDR1 is SQVTM and CDR2 is ANQGSEA. CDR3 size: 12 residues. This CDR3 is CSGGFDTGELFF. The CDR3 coding sequence is TGCAGCGGCGGGTTCGACACCGGGGAGCTGTTTTTT.

CDR3 DNA: TGTGCCAGCAGTATTTCAGCGAACACTGAAGCTTTCTTT. Its protein product is CASSISANTEAFF. V is TRBV5-5 and J is TRBJ1-1; D gene uncertain. This CDR3 contains 13 residues. V lost 5 bases to trimming and J lost 1 base, with 9 bases between them. CDR1 and CDR2 (germline): SGHKS, YYEKEE (reference sequence). The variable domain in full, completed from reference TRBV5-5 and TRBJ1-1, reads DAGVTQSPTHLIKTRGQQVTLRCSPISGHKSVSWYQQVLGQGPQFIFQYYEKEERGRGNFPDRFSARQFPNYSSELNVNALLLGDSALYLCASSISANTEAFFGQGTRLTVV.